This paragraph reports one T cell receptor beta chain. Its specificity is not known. These data belong to a study of regulatory T cells in long-lasting Graves disease. Overall study: Persistent cases were those of Graves' disease that involved over 5 years of antithyroid drugs with positive TSH receptor antibodies. Study-level findings and limits: Fewer public clonotypes were shared by new patients (about 940) than by persistent patients (roughly 2,500). Accuracy could have been hurt by small sample size.

According to the study, TCR beta libraries were built with iRepertoire HTBI primers and CDR3-region Arm-PCR. TCRdb processed the multiplex PCR reads anew with MiXCR; each CDR3 protein has one entry. The table has roughly 400,000 distinct CDR3 sequences, roughly 21% seen once. The time point is: persistent/refractory GD, antithyroid drugs over 5 years with positive TRAb. RNA from PBMCs was the source of the TCR library. An endocrinology department located in Xi'an, China, was where the patients came from. The germline gives CDR1 SGDLS, CDR2 YYNGEE. CDR3 length equals 15 residues. The V and J ends lost 0 bases and 3 bases respectively, with 10 bases between them.

The material sequenced was peripheral blood mononuclear cells (PBMCs), taken when the disease was refractory, from a patient treated with antithyroid drugs. The sequence derives from a female donor with Graves disease. The rearrangement joins TRBV9 to TRBJ2-4; D unresolved. The CDR3 protein is CASSVGGFGKNIQYF. The CDR3 nucleotides read TGTGCCAGCAGCGTAGGGGGTTTTGGCAAAAACATTCAGTACTTC.